This T cell receptor beta chain stems from a study of identical twins. Study-wide points: Abundant beta clonotypes from cord blood bore fewer insertions; memory repertoires lacked this pattern. Not following the same donors, the study drew its conclusions from cross-sectional statistical analysis.

This clonotype was counted at least ten times. Its antigen is not known. Donors were all healthy Caucasians. TCRdb called the 5' RACE reads again in MiXCR, with one record for every CDR3 protein. Of more than 650,000 distinct CDR3 sequences listed, 6% to 6.5% were seen once; the top ten hold 1.5% to 2%. The CDR3 loop spans 13 amino acids. In germline, CDR1 is SGHTA, CDR2 FQGNSA. The V gene end was trimmed by 7 bases and the J gene end by 11 bases; junction bases not matched to a gene: 13. The gene calls are TRBV7-2 and TRBJ1-1; TRBD1 aligns across 7 bases. Sequencing used naive T cells sorted from blood. The receptor comes from a man aged 18 to 35 in good health. The CDR3 loop reads CASTVGQGGVAFF. In DNA, the CDR3 is TGTGCCAGCACCGTTGGACAAGGGGGCGTCGCTTTCTTT.